The sequence of this T cell receptor beta chain was determined in a study of shared clonotypes between healthy human individuals. Study-level results: The donor pool, a small one, limited the genetic and exposure-history diversity represented.

Recent vaccinations or acute infections were absent in the healthy HIV-negative adult donors. On this clone itself: Antigen unknown.

The V and J ends lost 5 bases and 3 bases, in that order; junction bases with no gene match: 9. This CDR3 has 15 residues. The germline V gene has CDR1 SEHNR and CDR2 FQNEAQ (reference sequence). The authors distributed each subset's genomic DNA evenly over several immunoSEQ plates. Replicate PCRs from sorted subsets contained roughly 220 ng DNA, which is around 29,000 T cell genomes. Repertoires were generated with immunoSEQ multiplex PCR, while TCRdb's copy carries only in-frame clones and drops some. Altogether some 1.4 million clones are present, 95% to 97% being singletons, with the ten largest covering over 1%.

V gene TRBV7-9 combines with J gene TRBJ1-1; 7 bases match TRBD1. The sample comprised naive CD4+ T cells sorted from blood. Subset defined: CD45RA+ positively selected. The clonotype originates from a man aged 25 to 40 in good health. The CDR3 is CASSPSQGGYTEAFF. CDR3 in DNA: TGTGCCAGCAGCCCTTCCCAGGGGGGCTACACTGAAGCTTTCTTT. Filled out from reference TRBV7-9 and TRBJ1-1, the complete variable domain reads DTGVSQNPRHKITKRGQNVTFRCDPISEHNRLYWYRQTLGQGPEFLTYFQNEAQLEKSRLLSDRFSAERPKGSFSTLEIQRTEQGDSAMYLCASSPSQGGYTEAFFGQGTRLTVV.